This T cell receptor beta chain is from a study of shared clonotypes between healthy human individuals. Study context: The cohort comprised a couple of women and a few men. Their ages spanned 18 to 49 years. Findings and caveats of the study: The naive CD4 repertoires of a few donors were compared, and roughly 5% of clonotypes were shared.

Clones were sequenced by immunoSEQ multiplex PCR, and TCRdb holds only the in-frame ones, with some missing. There are about 2.4 million clones in the sample; over 85% occur only once, and about 0.39% lies in the top ten. With respect to this clone: Its target is not known.

The donor population consisted of healthy HIV-negative adults with no recent acute infections or vaccinations. A CD45RA-negative memory subset and a CD45RA+ naive subset were separated from the CD4+ cells. Germline CDR1 SGHAT, CDR2 FQNNGV. The CDR3 extends over 14 amino acids. J lost 4 bases, V lost 5 bases, and 7 bases had no gene match. This chain connects TRBV11-2 to TRBJ2-7; 8 nucleotides match TRBD1. The TCR was taken from a man younger than 35 in good health. Some clones in this sample may be carry-over from other donors' samples. Sequenced material: naive CD4+ T cells from PBMCs. Subset given: CD45RA+ positively selected. The CDR3 nucleotides read TGTGCCAGCAGCCGGATCCAGGGGGCGTACGAGCAGTACTTC. Amino acid sequence: CASSRIQGAYEQYF.